Listed below are T cell receptor beta chains from one sample, sequenced in a study of cytomegalovirus exposure and HLA in healthy donors. Produced via immunoSEQ multiplex PCR; TCRdb's table is partial and in-frame only. This table holds 200,000 or so clones, 60% to 80% found once. Sequenced: PBMCs. Every receptor here comes from a male donor in good health and CMV-seronegative. Both conserved end residues are part of each CDR3. A D gene is named only where the DNA matches it firmly. A row's size may be missing; if present it is once, few, many or a size class.

clone size: -
V gene: TRBV6-6
D gene: -
J gene: TRBJ1-5
CDR3 DNA: TGTGCCAGCACTAAAATCAGACAGACTAGCAATCAGCCCCAGCATTTT
CDR3 protein: CASTKIRQTSNQPQHF

clone size: -
V gene: TRBV6-1
D gene: -
J gene: TRBJ2-2
CDR3 DNA: TGTGCCAGCCGTCCAGACCAGAGGAGGACCGGGGAGCTGTTTTTT
CDR3 protein: CASRPDQRRTGELFF

clone size: -
V gene: TRBV5-1
D gene: -
J gene: TRBJ2-1
CDR3 DNA: TGCGCCAGCAGCTTAGGAGGGGGGGTTAACAATGAGCAGTTCTTC
CDR3 protein: CASSLGGGVNNEQFF

clone size: once
V gene: TRBV14
D gene: -
J gene: TRBJ1-1
CDR3 DNA: TGTGCCAGCAGCCTATTGATTGGACAGCAAACTGAAGCTTTCTTT
CDR3 protein: CASSLLIGQQTEAFF

clone size: -
V gene: TRBV7-2
D gene: -
J gene: TRBJ1-4
CDR3 DNA: TGTGCCAGCAGCTTAAGACAGCTTAATGAAAAACTGTTTTTT
CDR3 protein: CASSLRQLNEKLFF

clone size: -
V gene: TRBV5-1
D gene: -
J gene: TRBJ2-5
CDR3 DNA: TGCGCCAGCAGCACTCTCCAAGAGACCCAGTACTTC
CDR3 protein: CASSTLQETQYF

clone size: -
V gene: TRBV4-1
D gene: -
J gene: TRBJ1-5
CDR3 DNA: TGCGCCAGCAGCCAAGATTCAGGAGGGCTAGAGCAGCCCCAGCATTTT
CDR3 protein: CASSQDSGGLEQPQHF

clone size: once
V gene: TRBV6-4
D gene: -
J gene: TRBJ2-3
CDR3 DNA: TGTGCCAGCAGTGAAGGAGGCTACACAGATACGCAGTATTTT
CDR3 protein: CASSEGGYTDTQYF

clone size: -
V gene: TRBV11-1
D gene: -
J gene: TRBJ2-1
CDR3 DNA: TGTGCCAGCAGCCGCGGTGGGAATGAGCAGTTCTTC
CDR3 protein: CASSRGGNEQFF

clone size: -
V gene: TRBV5-4
D gene: -
J gene: TRBJ1-6
CDR3 DNA: TGTGCCAGCAGCTTGTCAGGGCTAGGGAATTCACCCCTCCACTTT
CDR3 protein: CASSLSGLGNSPLHF

clone size: few
V gene: TRBV18
D gene: TRBD1
J gene: TRBJ1-4
CDR3 DNA: TGTGCCAGCTCACTGGGGACAGCTGAAAAACTGTTTTTT
CDR3 protein: CASSLGTAEKLFF

clone size: few
V gene: TRBV5-1
D gene: -
J gene: TRBJ1-1
CDR3 DNA: TGCGCCAGCAGCTTGGGGACACCAATGAACACTGAAGCTTTCTTT
CDR3 protein: CASSLGTPMNTEAFF

clone size: -
V gene: TRBV5-8
D gene: TRBD1
J gene: TRBJ2-6
CDR3 DNA: TGTGCCAGCAGCTTGGAGAGAGGGGACAGCTCTGGGGCCAACGTCCTGACTTTC
CDR3 protein: CASSLERGDSSGANVLTF

clone size: -
V gene: TRBV29-1
D gene: -
J gene: TRBJ2-5
CDR3 DNA: TGCAGCGTTGAAAGAGGGATTGAGACCCAGTACTTC
CDR3 protein: CSVERGIETQYF

clone size: few
V gene: TRBV18
D gene: TRBD1
J gene: TRBJ2-7
CDR3 DNA: TGTGCCAGCTCACCGGTGGGACAGGGTAGCAACGAGCAGTACTTC
CDR3 protein: CASSPVGQGSNEQYF

clone size: -
V gene: TRBV29-1
D gene: TRBD2
J gene: TRBJ2-7
CDR3 DNA: TGCAGCGTTGTCTTTACCAGCGGGAGTTCGTACGAGCAGTACTTC
CDR3 protein: CSVVFTSGSSYEQYF

clone size: few
V gene: TRBV6-1
D gene: -
J gene: TRBJ1-1
CDR3 DNA: TGTGCCACCAAACAGGGTGAAGGAAGAGGTTTCTTT
CDR3 protein: CATKQGEGRGFF

clone size: -
V gene: TRBV7-9
D gene: -
J gene: TRBJ2-7
CDR3 DNA: TGTGCCAGCAGCTTATACGGCGAGCAGTACTTC
CDR3 protein: CASSLYGEQYF

clone size: -
V gene: TRBV7-2
D gene: -
J gene: TRBJ1-1
CDR3 DNA: TGTGCCAGCAGCTTAATGGGGGGGAACACTGAAGCTTTCTTT
CDR3 protein: CASSLMGGNTEAFF

clone size: -
V gene: TRBV11-2
D gene: -
J gene: TRBJ2-7
CDR3 DNA: TGTGCCAGCAGACTCTTGCAAACCTACGAGCAGTACTTC
CDR3 protein: CASRLLQTYEQYF

clone size: -
V gene: TRBV4-1
D gene: -
J gene: TRBJ2-1
CDR3 DNA: TGCGCCAGCAGCCAAGTTGATTTGGGGCTGTCATACAATGAGCAGTTCTTC
CDR3 protein: CASSQVDLGLSYNEQFF

clone size: -
V gene: TRBV29-1
D gene: TRBD1
J gene: TRBJ2-3
CDR3 DNA: TGCAGCGTTGAACAGGGGGAAGATACGCAGTATTTT
CDR3 protein: CSVEQGEDTQYF

clone size: -
V gene: TRBV5-1
D gene: TRBD2
J gene: TRBJ2-1
CDR3 DNA: TGCGCCAGCAGCGGAGCTGGCGGGAGGGCCAAGAATGAGCAGTTCTTC
CDR3 protein: CASSGAGGRAKNEQFF

clone size: -
V gene: TRBV6-1
D gene: -
J gene: TRBJ1-1
CDR3 DNA: TGTGCCAGCTCAAACGGCGGTAGCCAAGCTTTCTTT
CDR3 protein: CASSNGGSQAFF

clone size: -
V gene: TRBV7-7
D gene: TRBD2
J gene: TRBJ2-1
CDR3 DNA: TGTGCTAGCAGCTTGGGAGCGGGGCCGGGCAATGAGCAGTTCTTC
CDR3 protein: CASSLGAGPGNEQFF

clone size: once
V gene: TRBV19
D gene: -
J gene: TRBJ1-1
CDR3 DNA: TGTGCCAGTAGTATAGTATGGGGGGAAAACACTGAAGCTTTCTTT
CDR3 protein: CASSIVWGENTEAFF

clone size: once
V gene: TRBV19
D gene: -
J gene: TRBJ2-7
CDR3 DNA: TGTGCCAGTAGTACAGGGACCTACGAGCAGTACTTC
CDR3 protein: CASSTGTYEQYF

clone size: -
V gene: TRBV18
D gene: TRBD1
J gene: TRBJ1-5
CDR3 DNA: TGTGCCAGCTCACCAACGAGCAGGGGGGCGACTGTCAATCAGCCCCAGCATTTT
CDR3 protein: CASSPTSRGATVNQPQHF

clone size: few
V gene: TRBV29-1
D gene: TRBD2
J gene: TRBJ2-2
CDR3 DNA: TGCAGCGTTGCCTGGGGGGGGACCGGGGAGCTGTTTTTT
CDR3 protein: CSVAWGGTGELFF

clone size: -
V gene: TRBV11-2
D gene: -
J gene: TRBJ1-3
CDR3 DNA: TGTGCCAGCAGCTTAGATCTGGCGGACTCTGGAAACACCATATATTTT
CDR3 protein: CASSLDLADSGNTIYF

clone size: once
V gene: TRBV11-2
D gene: -
J gene: TRBJ2-3
CDR3 DNA: TGTGCCAGCAGCCCCCGGGGAGTGGCAGCTAGCACAGATACGCAGTATTTT
CDR3 protein: CASSPRGVAASTDTQYF

clone size: -
V gene: TRBV10-3
D gene: TRBD2
J gene: TRBJ2-4
CDR3 DNA: TGTGCCATCAGCGAAAGACAAATAGGGACTAGCGGGAGTGAAAACATTCAGTACTTC
CDR3 protein: CAISERQIGTSGSENIQYF

clone size: -
V gene: TRBV27
D gene: -
J gene: TRBJ1-5
CDR3 DNA: TGTGCCAGCAGTTTAGGAGTTAGCAATCAGCCCCAGCATTTT
CDR3 protein: CASSLGVSNQPQHF

clone size: -
V gene: TRBV11-3
D gene: TRBD1
J gene: TRBJ2-7
CDR3 DNA: TGTGCCAGCAGCTTAGGGAAGGACAGGTGGAGATACGAGCAGTACTTC
CDR3 protein: CASSLGKDRWRYEQYF

clone size: -
V gene: TRBV10-3
D gene: TRBD2
J gene: TRBJ2-3
CDR3 DNA: TGTGCCATCAATGCCAAGATAGCGGGGGGCTCCACAGATACGCAGTATTTT
CDR3 protein: CAINAKIAGGSTDTQYF

clone size: -
V gene: TRBV19
D gene: TRBD2
J gene: TRBJ2-1
CDR3 DNA: TGTGCCAGTATCCCCGGGACTAGCGGGGGGTACAATGAGCAGTTCTTC
CDR3 protein: CASIPGTSGGYNEQFF

clone size: -
V gene: TRBV7-2
D gene: -
J gene: TRBJ2-5
CDR3 DNA: TGTGCCAGCAGCCAAGCTAGGGAGACCCAGTACTTC
CDR3 protein: CASSQARETQYF

clone size: -
V gene: TRBV7-3
D gene: -
J gene: TRBJ1-2
CDR3 DNA: TGTGCCAGCAGCTTAGATCCAGGGCCTCTAGATGGCTACACCTTC
CDR3 protein: CASSLDPGPLDGYTF

clone size: -
V gene: TRBV25-1
D gene: -
J gene: TRBJ2-4
CDR3 DNA: TGTGCCAGCAGTGAAAGGGGGTCAGCCAAAAACATTCAGTACTTC
CDR3 protein: CASSERGSAKNIQYF

clone size: -
V gene: TRBV19
D gene: TRBD1
J gene: TRBJ2-7
CDR3 DNA: TGTGCCAGTAGTATCACCGGGACAGCAGCCTACGAGCAGTACTTC
CDR3 protein: CASSITGTAAYEQYF

clone size: once
V gene: TRBV7-3
D gene: -
J gene: TRBJ2-7
CDR3 DNA: TGTGCCAGCAGCCTCGGGGCGGGACCCTACGAGCAGTACTTC
CDR3 protein: CASSLGAGPYEQYF

clone size: -
V gene: TRBV18
D gene: -
J gene: TRBJ2-5
CDR3 DNA: TGTGCCAGCTCGTCCGGGAACCAAGAGACCCAGTACTTC
CDR3 protein: CASSSGNQETQYF

clone size: -
V gene: TRBV11-2
D gene: -
J gene: TRBJ1-4
CDR3 DNA: TGTGCCAGCAGCTTAGACAGGGTGGAGACGAATGAAAAACTGTTTTTT
CDR3 protein: CASSLDRVETNEKLFF

clone size: -
V gene: TRBV19
D gene: -
J gene: TRBJ1-6
CDR3 DNA: TGTGCCAGTAGTAGCCGCCTCAGATCACCCCTCCACTTT
CDR3 protein: CASSSRLRSPLHF

clone size: -
V gene: TRBV30
D gene: -
J gene: TRBJ2-1
CDR3 DNA: TGTGCCTGGACAGCGGCAAGTAGCGCCTACAATGAGCAGTTCTTC
CDR3 protein: CAWTAASSAYNEQFF

clone size: -
V gene: TRBV29-1
D gene: -
J gene: TRBJ1-1
CDR3 DNA: TGCAGCGTTGTTAGTGCAGGGCTGAACACTGAAGCTTTCTTT
CDR3 protein: CSVVSAGLNTEAFF

clone size: -
V gene: TRBV19
D gene: TRBD1
J gene: TRBJ2-7
CDR3 DNA: TGTGCCAGTAGTTCCCGGACAGGGGTCGAGCAGTACTTC
CDR3 protein: CASSSRTGVEQYF

clone size: few
V gene: TRBV28
D gene: TRBD1
J gene: TRBJ2-7
CDR3 DNA: TGTGCCAGCAGCACGACAGGGAGTAGGATCTACGAGCAGTACTTC
CDR3 protein: CASSTTGSRIYEQYF

clone size: -
V gene: TRBV7-8
D gene: -
J gene: TRBJ2-3
CDR3 DNA: TGTGCCAGCAGCTTAGCGGAACTAGGAGATACGCAGTATTTT
CDR3 protein: CASSLAELGDTQYF

clone size: -
V gene: TRBV2
D gene: -
J gene: TRBJ1-2
CDR3 DNA: TGTGCCAGCAGATCACAGGGAGGGGGCTACACCTTC
CDR3 protein: CASRSQGGGYTF

clone size: -
V gene: TRBV19
D gene: -
J gene: TRBJ1-2
CDR3 DNA: TGTGCCAGTAGTATAGAGGCGACAAAGGCCTCGAATGGCTACACCTTC
CDR3 protein: CASSIEATKASNGYTF

clone size: -
V gene: TRBV5-6
D gene: TRBD1
J gene: TRBJ2-7
CDR3 DNA: TGTGCCAGCAGCTTTGGGACAGGGGGGTACGAGCAGTACTTC
CDR3 protein: CASSFGTGGYEQYF

clone size: -
V gene: TRBV18
D gene: TRBD2
J gene: TRBJ2-1
CDR3 DNA: TGTGCCAGCTCACCGGGACTAGTAAAGGGCTATGAGCAGTTCTTC
CDR3 protein: CASSPGLVKGYEQFF

clone size: -
V gene: TRBV10-3
D gene: TRBD2
J gene: TRBJ2-7
CDR3 DNA: TGTGCCATCAGTGGAGGGACTAGCGGCTACGAGCAGTACTTC
CDR3 protein: CAISGGTSGYEQYF

clone size: -
V gene: TRBV7-9
D gene: TRBD2
J gene: TRBJ2-5
CDR3 DNA: TGTGCCAGCAGCTACCTAGCGGGAGGCGAGACCCAGTACTTC
CDR3 protein: CASSYLAGGETQYF

clone size: -
V gene: TRBV28
D gene: -
J gene: TRBJ1-4
CDR3 DNA: TGTGCCAGCAGTTTACCGGGGATCGACGAAAAACTGTTTTTT
CDR3 protein: CASSLPGIDEKLFF

clone size: few
V gene: TRBV2
D gene: TRBD1
J gene: TRBJ1-4
CDR3 DNA: TGTGCCAGCAGTTCACAGGGGGCGGCTAATGAAAAACTGTTTTTT
CDR3 protein: CASSSQGAANEKLFF

clone size: -
V gene: TRBV28
D gene: -
J gene: TRBJ2-3
CDR3 DNA: TGTGCCAGCAGCCAGGAGGGCCCAGCAACAGATACGCAGTATTTT
CDR3 protein: CASSQEGPATDTQYF